This TCR beta chain was profiled in a study of tumor and adjacent non-tumor tissue in lung cancer. The CDR3 runs 14 residues. Per the germline V gene, CDR1 is SGHDN and CDR2 is FVKESK. No cell sorting was done before RNA was extracted from the tissue. TCRbeta libraries were built with three rounds of nested PCR, modified from ARM-PCR. TCRdb itself ran the multiplex PCR reads through MiXCR, one entry per CDR3 protein. The repertoire holds 65,000 to 70,000 distinct CDR3 sequences, with around 60% as singletons. For this clonotype: It may be a read error: a sequence one base away is much more abundant.

This TCR derives from a man aged 50-59 years with non-small cell lung cancer. The rearrangement joins TRBV14 to TRBJ2-4; no firm D call. Sequences were obtained from lung tumor tissue. As DNA, the CDR3 is TGTGCCAGCAACCAAGATCTGGTCAAAAACATTCAGTACTTC. Protein product: CASNQDLVKNIQYF.